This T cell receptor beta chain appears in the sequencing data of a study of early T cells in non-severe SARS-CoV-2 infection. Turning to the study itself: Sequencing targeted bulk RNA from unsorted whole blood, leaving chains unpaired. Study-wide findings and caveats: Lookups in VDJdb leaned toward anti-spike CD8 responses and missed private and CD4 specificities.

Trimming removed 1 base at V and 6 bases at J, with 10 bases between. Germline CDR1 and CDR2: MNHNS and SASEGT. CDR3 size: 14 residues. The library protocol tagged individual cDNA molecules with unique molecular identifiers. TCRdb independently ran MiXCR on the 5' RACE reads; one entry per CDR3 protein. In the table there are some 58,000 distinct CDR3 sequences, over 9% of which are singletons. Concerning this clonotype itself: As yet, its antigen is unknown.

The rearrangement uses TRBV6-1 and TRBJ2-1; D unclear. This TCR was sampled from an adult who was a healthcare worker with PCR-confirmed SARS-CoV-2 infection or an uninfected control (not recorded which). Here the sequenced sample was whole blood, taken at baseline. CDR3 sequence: CASSEGAGPNEQFF. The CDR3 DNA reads TGTGCCAGCAGTGAAGGCGCTGGCCCCAATGAGCAGTTCTTC.